This record concerns one TCR beta chain sequence. Additional DNA sequences in this sample encode the identical CDR3. The CDR3 length is 14 residues. V lost 4 bases and J lost 0, with 10 bases in between. Germline V CDR1 and CDR2: MNHNS, SASEGT. This entry comes from a study of shared clonotypes between healthy human individuals. Study background: CD4 naive and CD4 memory each took three plates per donor, while CD8 naive took two and CD8 memory one.

TCRdb's copy holds only in-frame clones and misses some; the assay was immunoSEQ multiplex PCR. The table lists around 2,000,000 clones, 85% to 95% of them singletons. This chain connects TRBV6-1 to TRBJ2-7, with a tentative D call TRBD2 (6 bases). The TCR was taken from a man between 18 and 35 years old in good health. Source material: naive CD4+ T cells sorted from blood. Subset noted: CD45RA+ positively selected. CDR3 bases: TGTGCCAGCAGTGGAGGGACTGGCTCCTACGAGCAGTACTTC. As protein: CASSGGTGSYEQYF.